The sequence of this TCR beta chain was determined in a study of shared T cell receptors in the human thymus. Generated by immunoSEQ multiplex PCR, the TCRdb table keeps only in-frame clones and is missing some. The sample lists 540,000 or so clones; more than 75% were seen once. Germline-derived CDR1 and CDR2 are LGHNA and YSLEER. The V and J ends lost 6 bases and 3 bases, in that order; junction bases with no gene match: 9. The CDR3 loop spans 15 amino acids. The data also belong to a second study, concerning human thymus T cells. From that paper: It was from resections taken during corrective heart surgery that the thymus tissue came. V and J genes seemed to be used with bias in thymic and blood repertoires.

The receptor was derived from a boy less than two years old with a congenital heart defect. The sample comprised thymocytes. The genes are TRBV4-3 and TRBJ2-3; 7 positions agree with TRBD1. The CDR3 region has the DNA TGCGCCAGCAGGGGGCGAGACAGGGATACAGATACGCAGTATTTT. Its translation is CASRGRDRDTDTQYF.